These 29 T cell receptor beta chains share one sample of origin, sequenced in a study of T-cell memory formation after mild COVID-19 (dated by TCRdb to the early 2020s). To prepare the library, 5' RACE was applied. Sequencing was performed on an Illumina NovaSeq 6000. The public reads were run again by TCRdb, first through fastp at Q25 and then through MiXCR, and only productive beta chains were kept. Rows with a matching CDR3 protein are joined into one entry that keeps the most common DNA and genes. In all, the sample holds approximately 100,000 distinct CDR3 sequences, and over 15% of those were seen once. The biggest ten clones account for 25% to 35% of the sample. The source material was PBMCs or a T cell subset sorted from them (not recorded which). These receptors all come from an adult woman who had mild COVID-19 (a few samples of this study predate the infection). The sample titles of this study are shuffled in the database, so cell type and time point are left out; the donor was told from shared clones.

The chain is built from TRBV27 and TRBJ1-1, with no clear D. This CDR3 contains 11 residues. Germline CDR1 is MNHEY and CDR2 is SMNVEV (reference sequence). Trimming stripped 7 bases from V and 4 bases from J, with 7 bases between. CDR3 amino acids: CASTGSTEAFF. The CDR3 nucleotides read TGTGCCAGCACCGGAAGCACTGAAGCTTTCTTT.

The chain couples TRBV20-1 to TRBJ2-7; TRBD2 aligns across 9 bases. Germline-derived CDR1 and CDR2 are DFQATT and SNEGSKA (reference sequence). J lost 2 bases, V lost 0 bases, and 5 bases had no gene match. CDR3 length: 15 residues. The CDR3 nucleotides read TGCAGTGCTAGAGATCGTCTAGCGGGAACCTACGAGCAGTACTTC. Translation gives CSARDRLAGTYEQYF.

The chain has TRBV20-1 and TRBJ1-1; 11 bases line up with TRBD1. V was pared by 0 bases and J by 8 bases, with 11 bases of the junction left unmatched. This CDR3 contains 16 residues. Germline CDR1 and CDR2: DFQATT and SNEGSKA (reference sequence). Written as DNA, the CDR3 is TGCAGTGCTAGAGAAACCATCGGACAGGGGGCTTCAGAAGCTTTCTTT. Amino acids: CSARETIGQGASEAFF.

The chain is built from TRBV12-3 or TRBV12-4 and TRBJ1-5; unclear D gene. V dropped 1 base and J dropped 3 bases, with 4 bases sitting between them. The CDR3 length is 13 residues. CDR3 sequence (DNA): TGTGCCAGCAGTTTAGGGTTCAATCAGCCCCAGCATTTT. Amino acids: CASSLGFNQPQHF.

This clonotype was counted at least ten times. CDR3 amino acids: CASSDRTGLEVYF. DNA of the CDR3: TGTGCCAGCAGCGACCGGACAGGGTTGGAGGTGTACTTC. This chain connects TRBV5-8 to TRBJ2-7; 8 nucleotides agree with TRBD1. Germline V gene data show CDR1 as SGHTS and CDR2 as YDEGEE. The CDR3 spans 13 residues. V gave up 4 bases and J gave up 12 bases; unmatched junction bases: 12.

This clonotype came up a few times. V gene TRBV4-3 combines with J gene TRBJ1-2, with a tentative D call TRBD1 (5 bases). The CDR3 covers 16 residues. Deletions cut 0 bases from V and 1 base from J, with 12 bases between. Germline CDR1 and CDR2: LGHNA and YSLEER. The CDR3 sequence: CASSQDMDTYNYGYTF. CDR3 DNA: TGCGCCAGCAGCCAAGATATGGACACTTATAACTATGGCTACACCTTC.

The V call is TRBV9, the J call TRBJ1-5; 7 positions agree with TRBD1. Trimming removed 3 bases from V and 2 bases from J; junction bases left unmatched: 8. Germline-derived CDR1 and CDR2 are SGDLS and YYNGEE. The CDR3 length is 16 residues. The CDR3 coding sequence is TGTGCCAGCAGCGCTGGGAGGGGGCGAGGCAATCAGCCCCAGCATTTT. Its protein product is CASSAGRGRGNQPQHF.

The chain is built from TRBV2 and TRBJ2-1, with a tentative D call TRBD1 (6 bases). Trimming left V 2 bases short and J 6 bases short, with 8 bases between. This CDR3 is built from 13 residues. Germline CDR1 reads SNHLY; CDR2 reads FYNNEI. CDR3 in amino acids: CASSEYRANEQFF. DNA of the CDR3: TGTGCCAGCAGTGAATACAGGGCCAATGAGCAGTTCTTC.

The J gene is TRBJ2-4, the V gene TRBV5-1; D ambiguous. Trimming took off 0 bases at V and 2 bases at J, with 9 bases between the two ends. Germline V gene lookup returns CDR1 SGHRS and CDR2 YFSETQ. CDR3 size: 15 residues. The CDR3 here is CASSLATESKNIQYF. In nucleotides, the CDR3 is TGCGCCAGCAGCTTGGCAACGGAGTCCAAAAACATTCAGTACTTC.

This clonotype appeared a few times. This chain connects TRBV7-9 to TRBJ2-1; 11 bases fit TRBD2. Germline V gene lookup returns CDR1 SEHNR and CDR2 FQNEAQ (reference sequence). V was pared by 1 base and J by 6 bases, with 5 bases of the junction left unmatched. The CDR3 covers 16 residues. CDR3 protein: CASSLDGTSGFNEQFF. The CDR3 nucleotides read TGTGCCAGCAGCTTAGATGGGACTAGCGGTTTCAATGAGCAGTTCTTC. Using reference TRBV7-9 and TRBJ2-1 for the parts outside the CDR3, the full variable domain is DTGVSQNPRHKITKRGQNVTFRCDPISEHNRLYWYRQTLGQGPEFLTYFQNEAQLEKSRLLSDRFSAERPKGSFSTLEIQRTEQGDSAMYLCASSLDGTSGFNEQFFGPGTRLTVL.

This chain joins TRBV9 and TRBJ2-7; D remains ambiguous. Germline V lookup: CDR1 SGDLS, CDR2 YYNGEE. This CDR3 spans 14 amino acids. V lost 4 bases to trimming and J lost 2 bases, with 13 bases between them. CDR3 DNA: TGTGCCAGCAGCTCAGACCCTGGGACCTACGAGCAGTACTTC. Its translation is CASSSDPGTYEQYF.

This clonotype was picked up many times. The chain has TRBV7-9 and TRBJ2-7; 12 nucleotides line up with TRBD2. The CDR3 covers 16 residues. Germline V gives CDR1 SEHNR, CDR2 FQNEAQ (reference sequence). V was clipped by 4 bases and J by 2 bases; unmatched bases: 6. CDR3 sequence: CASSSNGLAGTYEQYF. CDR3 coding DNA: TGTGCCAGCAGCTCCAATGGACTAGCGGGGACCTACGAGCAGTACTTC.

The genes are TRBV5-5 and TRBJ2-1, with 8 bases identical to TRBD1. Per germline, CDR1 SGHKS and CDR2 YYEKEE (reference sequence). This CDR3 comprises 15 residues. V gave up 4 bases and J gave up 5 bases; unmatched junction bases: 8. The DNA for the CDR3 is TGTGCCAGCAGCATCCGGACAGGGCTGGACAATGAGCAGTTCTTC. Protein: CASSIRTGLDNEQFF.

In its sample, this clonotype was seen a few times. The rearrangement joins TRBV3-1 to TRBJ2-5, with TRBD1 matching over 8 bases. Trimming cost V 0 bases and J 3 bases; bases outside gene matches: 6. This CDR3 contains 16 residues. CDR1 LGHDT and CDR2 YNNKEL come from the germline V gene (reference sequence). DNA of the CDR3: TGTGCCAGCAGCCAAGACTGGACAGGGTGGAAAGAGACCCAGTACTTC. Its translation is CASSQDWTGWKETQYF.

The rearrangement uses TRBV7-9 and TRBJ2-5, with D tentatively TRBD2 (6 bases). The germline V gene encodes CDR1 SEHNR and CDR2 FQNEAQ (reference sequence). The CDR3 is made up of 17 amino acids. With 5 bases removed from V and 0 bases from J, the gap between germline ends came to 19 bases. The DNA of the CDR3 is TGTGCCAGCAGCCACCAACCCTCCGCGGGGCACCAAGAGACCCAGTACTTC. Encoded protein: CASSHQPSAGHQETQYF.

This clonotype was seen once. The rearrangement joins TRBV2 to TRBJ2-7; possibly TRBD2 for D (6 bases). CDR1 is SNHLY and CDR2 is FYNNEI in the germline V gene. V shed 7 bases and J shed 4 bases, with 11 bases lying between them. This CDR3 is built from 12 residues. The CDR3 here is CASITSSYEQYF. The CDR3 nucleotides read TGTGCCAGCATAACTAGCAGTTACGAGCAGTACTTC.

This clonotype was seen more than once but under ten times. V gene TRBV12-3 or TRBV12-4 combines with J gene TRBJ1-1, with D unclear. Deletions cut 4 bases from V and 4 bases from J, with 4 bases between. This CDR3 is 11 amino acids long. CDR3 DNA: TGTGCCAGCAGTTCCGGCACTGAAGCTTTCTTT. It is translated as CASSSGTEAFF.

In its sample, this clonotype was seen many times. CDR3 amino acids: CASSRGVGYTF. DNA of the CDR3: TGTGCCAGCAGCAGGGGGGTTGGCTACACCTTC. This chain uses TRBV7-8 with TRBJ1-2; maybe TRBD1 (6 bases). Germline values: CDR1 SGHVS, CDR2 FQNEAQ. This CDR3 contains 11 residues. V was pared by 5 bases and J by 7 bases, with 8 bases between.

V usage is TRBV30 and J usage is TRBJ2-1; TRBD2 might be the D (6 bases). The germline CDR1 and CDR2 sequences are GTSNPN and SVGIG (reference sequence). V dropped 1 base and J dropped 1 base, with 11 bases sitting between them. CDR3 length equals 15 residues. The CDR3 protein is CAWSGLAGSYNEQFF. As DNA, the CDR3 is TGTGCCTGGAGTGGTTTGGCGGGATCCTACAATGAGCAGTTCTTC.

This clonotype was seen many times. The V call is TRBV7-6, the J call TRBJ2-3; D is undetermined. Germline-derived CDR1 and CDR2 are SGHVS and FNYEAQ. Trimming took 2 bases from V and 4 from J, leaving 16 bases between them. There are 16 residues in the CDR3. The CDR3 protein is CASSLRYPARPDTQYF. Here the CDR3 DNA reads TGTGCCAGCAGCTTAAGGTACCCCGCGAGGCCAGATACGCAGTATTTT.

The chain uses TRBV7-9 and TRBJ1-1; possible D gene TRBD1, 5 bases. The germline V gene has CDR1 SEHNR and CDR2 FQNEAQ (reference sequence). V was trimmed by 5 bases and J by 4 bases, leaving 11 bases between them. This CDR3 comprises 13 residues. This CDR3 reads CASSVPGSTEAFF. CDR3 bases: TGTGCCAGCAGCGTGCCAGGGAGCACTGAAGCTTTCTTT.

This clonotype was observed a few times. The genes are TRBV11-2 and TRBJ2-1; D not resolved. The germline CDR1 and CDR2 sequences are SGHAT and FQNNGV. The CDR3 covers 11 residues. Trimming took off 1 base at V and 12 bases at J, with 7 bases between the two ends. CDR3 in DNA: TGTGCCAGCAGCTTAGGTGGGTCGCAGTTCTTC. Amino acids: CASSLGGSQFF.

The J gene is TRBJ2-1, the V gene TRBV4-1; D is undetermined. V was trimmed by 4 bases and J by 8 bases, leaving 18 bases between them. There are 15 residues in the CDR3. The V gene's germline CDR1 is MGHRA and CDR2 YSYEKL. The CDR3 DNA reads TGCGCCAGCAGCCTCGCTGAGACAACCTTGGATGAGCAGTTCTTC. It encodes CASSLAETTLDEQFF.

The V gene is TRBV7-9, the J gene TRBJ2-2; no definite D call. Trimming took 7 bases from V and 4 from J, leaving 7 bases between them. This CDR3 is 12 amino acids long. Germline lookup yields CDR1 SEHNR and CDR2 FQNEAQ (reference sequence). The CDR3 bases are TGTGCCAGCACCGAGATCACCGGGGAGCTGTTTTTT. Translation gives CASTEITGELFF.

V is TRBV7-8 and J is TRBJ1-1; possibly TRBD1 for D (5 bases). CDR1 and CDR2 (germline): SGHVS, FQNEAQ. V was cut by 5 bases and J by 1 base, with 14 bases left in between. CDR3 size: 15 residues. The DNA of the CDR3 is TGTGCCAGCAGCCCAGGCGGGGCGGGGAACACTGAAGCTTTCTTT. It translates to CASSPGGAGNTEAFF.

V and J are TRBV7-6 and TRBJ1-5, with D tentatively TRBD1 (6 bases). CDR1 is SGHVS, CDR2 FNYEAQ, per germline. The CDR3 extends over 14 amino acids. Trimming shortened V by 5 bases and J by 7 bases, and 15 bases separated the two germline ends. CDR3 region: CASSPIGGNQPQHF. CDR3 DNA sequence: TGTGCCAGCAGCCCAATAGGGGGGAACCAGCCCCAGCATTTT. The full variable domain, completed using reference TRBV7-6 and TRBJ1-5, is GAGVSQSPRYKVTKRGQDVALRCDPISGHVSLYWYRQALGQGPEFLTYFNYEAQQDKSGLPNDRFSAERPEGSISTLTIQRTEQRDSAMYRCASSPIGGNQPQHFGDGTRLSIL.

The rearrangement joins TRBV5-5 to TRBJ1-5; TRBD1 matches 8 bases. Germline values: CDR1 SGHKS, CDR2 YYEKEE (reference sequence). Trimming at V came to 4 bases and at J to 3 bases, leaving 3 bases not matched to a gene. The CDR3 sequence is 14 residues long. The CDR3 here is CASSRTGNNQPQHF. The CDR3 DNA is TGTGCCAGCAGCAGGACAGGGAACAATCAGCCCCAGCATTTT.

This clonotype showed up just a few times. The rearrangement links TRBV3-1 to TRBJ2-7; D is unresolved. The CDR3 sequence is 14 residues long. The germline CDR1 and CDR2 sequences are LGHDT and YNNKEL (reference sequence). The V end was cut by 0 bases, the J end by 0 bases, with 6 bases between. CDR3 amino acids: CASSQDDNSYEQYF. CDR3 DNA: TGTGCCAGCAGCCAAGATGACAACTCCTACGAGCAGTACTTC.

This clonotype was recorded many times. CDR3 nucleotides: TGTGCCAGCAGCTTAGCCAGGGGGGACACTGAAGCTTTCTTT. It codes for CASSLARGDTEAFF. The chain employs TRBV7-6 and TRBJ1-1; 7 positions agree with TRBD1. CDR3 length: 14 amino acids. Germline trimming cut 0 bases from V and 3 bases from J; bases unmatched to any gene: 1. The V gene's germline CDR1 is SGHVS and CDR2 FNYEAQ. The whole variable domain, remainder taken from reference TRBV7-6 and TRBJ1-1, is GAGVSQSPRYKVTKRGQDVALRCDPISGHVSLYWYRQALGQGPEFLTYFNYEAQQDKSGLPNDRFSAERPEGSISTLTIQRTEQRDSAMYRCASSLARGDTEAFFGQGTRLTVV.